Listed below are T cell receptor beta chains from one sample, sequenced in a study of cytomegalovirus exposure and HLA in healthy donors. Using immunoSEQ multiplex PCR, the repertoire was profiled, and TCRdb retains in-frame clones only, with some absent. The sample yields about 64,000 clones, 95% seen once. Material: PBMCs. These receptors originate from a young woman in good health and CMV-seropositive. CDR3s include the opening cysteine and the closing phenylalanine or tryptophan.

CASSQDPGLGGTQYF TRBV4-2
CASSVTLAGATDTQYF TRBV5-5
CASSLGRTSGKDNEQFF TRBV7-9
CSVGAGWTEAFF TRBV29-1
CASSLGTEQYF TRBV28
CASSRQDTGEKLFF TRBV18
CASSESRLLPYEQYF TRBV25-1
CASSLGPGQSSGANVLTF TRBV5-1
CASSRTGFLNQPQHF TRBV27
CASRIGQGYQPQHF TRBV6-5
CASRLSGQPQHF TRBV28
CASRGGTGGTEQYF TRBV27
CASSFIGSSYNEQFF TRBV5-1
CASSSGLAGQETQYF TRBV5-4
CASTRQYSNQPQHF TRBV6-1
CASTLSSDRTYEQYF TRBV19
CASSIVGGSHNEQFF TRBV19
CASSPGTAYEQYF TRBV27
CSVGLAGGLMNTEAFF TRBV29-1
CASSHEGAGAYEQYF TRBV4-3
CASSPIRENMDRPNYGYTF TRBV9
CASSQDTSGTPRAYEQYF TRBV4-2
CASSLGTSDPYNEQFF TRBV5-1
CAISEPGLQGNTIYF TRBV10-3
CASSLLDRGRHTGELFF TRBV7-3
CASSRTGGRGNTIYF TRBV7-2
CASSGGQGYTEAFF TRBV5-6
CASKAGGRNEQFF TRBV6-1
CASSSPRTGLEKLFF TRBV28
CASSREADPNGYEQYF TRBV5-6
CASSLTGDRNYGYTF TRBV7-3